This T cell receptor beta chain was sequenced in a study of cytomegalovirus exposure and HLA in healthy donors (dated by TCRdb to the late 2010s). Concerning the study at large: According to a later analysis, the roughly 120 validation repertoires were produced on the same platform as the 666 repertoires of the first cohort. The study aimed to test whether cataloging public T cell receptors could reveal signatures of past pathogen exposure. In addition to the first cohort of about 650 subjects, a separate validation cohort of 120 different subjects was used. To predict cytomegalovirus infection status, the study combined high-throughput TCR immunosequencing, statistical association of individual TCRs with disease status, and machine learning. What the work shows at the level of the full study, not this receptor alone: Subsequent analysis determined that TCRs grouped into clusters in the first cohort also showed a tendency toward co-occurrence across the 130 or so validation repertoires, and about 93% of cluster scores exceeded 0. A total of 150 to 200 TCR beta chains were listed by the study as associated with cytomegalovirus. The authors suggested that the approach could potentially be extended to other disease states and immunological phenotypes. Most TCR sequences were observed very rarely across donors, whereas some public TCRs were present in many individuals. A later analysis had no HLA typing for the validation cohort, so co-occurrence there was scored across all 120 repertoires. In both the original and validation cohorts, the classifier was reported to diagnose cytomegalovirus status with high specificity and sensitivity. A few of the identified cytomegalovirus-associated TCR beta chains were confirmed in vitro to be specific for cytomegalovirus antigens.

This clone was observed once. The specificity of this receptor is unknown. Base qualities are not recorded, but no much larger clone differs from it by a single base. The junction carries 11 bases between V and J, which are trimmed by 4 bases and 3 bases respectively. For CDR1 and CDR2, the germline V gene lists SGHDT and YYEEEE. The CDR3 contains 14 residues, cysteine and phenylalanine counted. The only DNA kept is the CDR3, 42 bases in frame from the first base. The library was generated by the immunoSEQ multiplex PCR assay. The authors' pipeline ran thus. To diagnose cytomegalovirus status from the catalog of TCR beta chain sequences, a statistical classification framework was built. The table was pulled from immuneACCESS by TCRdb, which kept in-frame rearrangements only. Such tables lose some clones; where checked, under half of the loss comes from unresolved V genes, and the rest has no known cause. The V and J calls and the clone size are those of that table, but D and trimming were determined from the DNA. The sample table contains about 130,000 clones; only one count was recorded for roughly 86% of them. The top ten hold 1.4% of the sample.

The donors belonged to the validation cohort of about 130 subjects, which was separate from the approximately 700-subject first cohort. The clonotype comes from a man aged 25 to 45 in good health and CMV-seronegative. The sample comprised PBMCs. This chain is built from TRBV5-6 and TRBJ2-1; TRBD2 is a possible D gene, resting on 5 matching bases. CDR3 loop: CASSPGKIYNEQFF. The nucleotides are TGTGCCAGCAGCCCCGGGAAGATCTACAATGAGCAGTTCTTC.